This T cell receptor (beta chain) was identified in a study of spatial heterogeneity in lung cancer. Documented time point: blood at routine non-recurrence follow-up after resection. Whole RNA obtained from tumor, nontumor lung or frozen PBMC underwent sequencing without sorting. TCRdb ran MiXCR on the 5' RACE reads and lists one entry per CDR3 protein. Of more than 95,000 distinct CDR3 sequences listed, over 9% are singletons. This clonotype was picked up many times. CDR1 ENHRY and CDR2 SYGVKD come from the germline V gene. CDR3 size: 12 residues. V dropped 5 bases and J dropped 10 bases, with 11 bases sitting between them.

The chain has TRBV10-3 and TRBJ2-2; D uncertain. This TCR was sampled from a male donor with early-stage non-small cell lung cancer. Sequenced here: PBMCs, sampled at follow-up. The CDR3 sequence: CAISSGPEELFF. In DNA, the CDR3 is TGTGCCATCAGTTCCGGACCCGAGGAGCTGTTTTTT.